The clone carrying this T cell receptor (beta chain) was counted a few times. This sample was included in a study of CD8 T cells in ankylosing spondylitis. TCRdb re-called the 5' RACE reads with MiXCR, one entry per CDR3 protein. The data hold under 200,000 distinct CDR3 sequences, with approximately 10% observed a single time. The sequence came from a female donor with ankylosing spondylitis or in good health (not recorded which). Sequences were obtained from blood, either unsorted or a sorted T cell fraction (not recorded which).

In DNA, the CDR3 is TGTGCCAGCTCCCGATCGGGGACAAGTAACTATGGCTACACCTTC. Translation: CASSRSGTSNYGYTF. The gene calls are TRBV18 and TRBJ1-2; maybe TRBD1 (6 bases). Germline V gene data show CDR1 as KGHSH and CDR2 as LQKENI. The CDR3 runs 15 residues. Trimming removed 6 bases at V and 1 base at J, with 15 bases between.